This entry lists 27 T cell receptor beta chains sequenced from one sample in a study of blood T cell repertoires in COVID-19. The method was immunoSEQ multiplex PCR; TCRdb's version includes in-frame clones alone and lacks a portion of them. The sample shows roughly 300,000 clones, just over 90% of them seen only once. The specimen was peripheral blood. The source is a woman aged 30 to 39 with COVID-19, enrolled during active disease.

The CDR3 sequence is CASSLWGLGGTEAFF. CDR3 in DNA: TGTGCCAGTAGCCTGTGGGGGCTCGGCGGGACTGAAGCTTTCTTT. This sequence joins TRBV19 and TRBJ1-1, with a possible D match to TRBD1 (6 bases). V lost 6 bases and J lost 5, with 19 bases in between. This CDR3 region has 15 residues. Germline values: CDR1 LNHDA, CDR2 SQIVND (reference sequence).

This chain uses TRBV13 with TRBJ1-1, with 8 bases lining up with TRBD1. Losses at the gene ends were 3 bases for V and 4 bases for J; bases not matched to a gene: 10. The CDR3 sequence is 16 residues long. The germline CDR1 and CDR2 sequences are PRHDT and FYEKMQ (reference sequence). CDR3 amino acids: CASSFQGAWMGTEAFF. The CDR3 nucleotides are TGTGCCAGCAGCTTCCAGGGGGCCTGGATGGGCACTGAAGCTTTCTTT.

The chain is built from TRBV5-8 and TRBJ2-7; D gene ambiguous. Per the germline V gene, CDR1 is SGHTS and CDR2 is YDEGEE. This CDR3 is built from 10 residues. The V and J ends lost 5 bases and 2 bases respectively, with 2 bases between them. CDR3 DNA sequence: TGTGCCAGCAGTACCTACGAGCAGTACTTC. Translating gives CASSTYEQYF.

J is TRBJ1-2 and V is TRBV5-6, with 8 bases identical to TRBD1. The CDR3 has 16 amino acids. V shed 0 bases and J 4 bases; nucleotides not matched to a gene: 8. CDR1 and CDR2 (germline): SGHDT, YYEEEE. The CDR3 region has the DNA TGTGCCAGCAGCTTGGTCTTGGGACAGGAGAGCTATGGCTACACCTTC. The encoded protein is CASSLVLGQESYGYTF. The whole variable domain, remainder taken from reference TRBV5-6 and TRBJ1-2, is DAGVTQSPTHLIKTRGQQVTLRCSPKSGHDTVSWYQQALGQGPQFIFQYYEEEERQRGNFPDRFSGHQFPNYSSELNVNALLLGDSALYLCASSLVLGQESYGYTFGSGTRLTVV.

This clone was counted a few times. This chain joins TRBV25-1 and TRBJ2-2; a possible D gene is TRBD1 (5 bases). Trimming removed 8 bases at V and 1 base at J, with 8 bases between. Germline CDR1 and CDR2: MGHDK and SYGVNS. The CDR3 is 13 amino acids. The CDR3 region is CASRDRNTGELFF. For the CDR3, the DNA is TGTGCCAGCCGAGACAGGAACACCGGGGAGCTGTTTTTT.

The chain uses TRBV7-2 and TRBJ2-7; 7 nucleotides agree with TRBD1. Trimming at V came to 4 bases and at J to 0 bases, leaving 3 bases not matched to a gene. Germline V gene lookup returns CDR1 SGHTA and CDR2 FQGNSA. The CDR3 has 14 residues. CDR3 coding DNA: TGTGCCAGCAGCTGGGGACAGACCTCCTACGAGCAGTACTTC. Protein: CASSWGQTSYEQYF.

This rearrangement joins TRBV19 to TRBJ2-1; TRBD2 matches 7 bases. V lost 5 bases, J lost 9 bases, and 10 bases stayed unmatched. Germline assignment: CDR1 LNHDA and CDR2 SQIVND (reference sequence). The CDR3 length is 14 residues. The CDR3 region has the DNA TGTGCCAGTAGTGTCAGCGGGGATCGGACTGAGCAGTTCTTC. It is translated as CASSVSGDRTEQFF.

The J gene is TRBJ1-2, the V gene TRBV7-2; 9 bases are a match to TRBD1. J gave up 7 bases and V 4 bases, and 10 bases lay outside the gene matches. The length of the CDR3 is 15 residues. Germline assignment: CDR1 SGHTA and CDR2 FQGNSA. The CDR3 DNA sequence: TGTGCCAGCAGCTCAACGGGACAGGGTAACGGTGGCTACACCTTC. Amino acid sequence: CASSSTGQGNGGYTF.

The chain combines TRBV5-5 with TRBJ2-7, with TRBD2 identical over 7 bases. Germline CDR1 SGHKS, CDR2 YYEKEE (reference sequence). The CDR3 is 14 amino acids. V trimming: 6 bases; J trimming: 1 base; junction bases outside the gene matches: 7. The CDR3, as DNA: TGTGCCAGCAATCTGGGGGGAGGGTCCTACGAGCAGTACTTC. Translating gives CASNLGGGSYEQYF.

This clone has just a few counts. The V gene is TRBV9, the J gene TRBJ1-2; D is unresolved. The CDR3 loop spans 16 amino acids. The germline V gene has CDR1 SGDLS and CDR2 YYNGEE. V lost 3 bases to trimming and J lost 6 bases, with 21 bases between them. In nucleotides, the CDR3 is TGTGCCAGCAGCGCCCCCCAGGAAGACATTCTGGATGGCTACACCTTC. It specifies CASSAPQEDILDGYTF.

The CDR3 region has the DNA TGTGCCAGCAGCCGTTGGACAGGGGAGGATGGCTACACCTTC. It is translated as CASSRWTGEDGYTF. This chain connects TRBV7-8 to TRBJ1-2; 9 nucleotides align to TRBD1. The germline V gene has CDR1 SGHVS and CDR2 FQNEAQ. Germline trimming cut 5 bases from V and 6 bases from J; bases unmatched to any gene: 7. CDR3 length: 14 residues.

The rearrangement joins TRBV30 to TRBJ1-3, with a weak D call TRBD1 (5 bases). V was cut by 3 bases and J by 4 bases, with 16 bases left in between. CDR3 length: 15 residues. The germline gives CDR1 GTSNPN, CDR2 SVGIG (reference sequence). The CDR3 spells CAWSVVRAGGNTIYF. The DNA for the CDR3 is TGTGCCTGGAGCGTCGTCAGGGCTGGCGGAAACACCATATATTTT.

The chain is built from TRBV7-9 and TRBJ1-1; 7 bases are shared with TRBD1. Germline V gives CDR1 SEHNR, CDR2 FQNEAQ (reference sequence). J was trimmed by 1 base and V by 7 bases; bases with no gene match: 6. CDR3 length: 14 amino acids. The CDR3 nucleotides read TGTGCCAGCACGCCTGGGGACAGGAACACTGAAGCTTTCTTT. Translation gives CASTPGDRNTEAFF.

V gene TRBV27 combines with J gene TRBJ1-4; 8 positions match TRBD1. This CDR3 spans 13 amino acids. V lost 10 bases, J lost 4 bases, and 5 bases stayed unmatched. Germline lookup yields CDR1 MNHEY and CDR2 SMNVEV (reference sequence). The CDR3 coding sequence is TGTGCCACCAGGACAGGGCTTAATGAAAAACTGTTTTTT. Translating it yields CATRTGLNEKLFF.

The chain couples TRBV19 to TRBJ2-1; no definite D call. V was clipped by 2 bases and J by 6 bases, with 11 bases between them. Germline V gene data show CDR1 as LNHDA and CDR2 as SQIVND (reference sequence). This CDR3 has 14 residues. The CDR3 coding sequence is TGTGCCAGTAGTATAATCGTTGTTTCCAATGAGCAGTTCTTC. Residues: CASSIIVVSNEQFF.

The chain carries TRBV12-5 and TRBJ1-1, with a possible D match to TRBD1 (5 bases). Germline lookup yields CDR1 LGHNT and CDR2 FRNRAP. This CDR3 has 17 residues. Deletions cut 0 bases from V and 0 bases from J, with 14 bases between. CDR3 bases: TGTGCTAGTGGTTTGGTACTGCGTAGGGGAATGAACACTGAAGCTTTCTTT. As protein: CASGLVLRRGMNTEAFF.

The chain combines TRBV12-5 with TRBJ2-1; no clear D gene. The V and J ends lost 1 base and 5 bases respectively, with 6 bases between them. The CDR3 covers 13 residues. CDR1 LGHNT and CDR2 FRNRAP come from the germline V gene. The CDR3 bases are TGTGCTAGTGGTTTGGCCGGTAACAATGAGCAGTTCTTC. Protein: CASGLAGNNEQFF.

This chain connects TRBV30 to TRBJ1-5; D unresolved. The germline V gene encodes CDR1 GTSNPN and CDR2 SVGIG (reference sequence). The CDR3 runs 14 residues. Trimming took 2 bases from V and 0 from J, leaving 8 bases between them. CDR3 sequence: CAWSTSNSNQPQHF. CDR3 DNA sequence: TGTGCCTGGAGTACTTCTAATAGCAATCAGCCCCAGCATTTT.

The chain uses TRBV12-3 or TRBV12-4 and TRBJ1-6; perhaps TRBD1 as D (6 bases). The CDR3 is 13 amino acids. Trimming took 5 bases from V and 15 from J, leaving 17 bases between them. CDR3: CASSPGQFGNLHF. Written as DNA, the CDR3 is TGTGCCAGCAGTCCCGGACAGTTTGGGAACCTCCACTTT.

This rearrangement joins TRBV19 to TRBJ1-5, with D unclear. The CDR3 totals 17 residues. Trimming took 3 bases from V and 2 from J, leaving 17 bases between them. CDR1 LNHDA and CDR2 SQIVND come from the germline V gene (reference sequence). The CDR3 protein is CASSMRQLIAGNQPQHF. The CDR3 DNA sequence: TGTGCCAGTAGTATGCGGCAGCTTATAGCTGGCAATCAGCCCCAGCATTTT.

The chain recombines TRBV28 with TRBJ1-4; possibly TRBD1 for D (6 bases). Trimming removed 0 bases at V and 10 bases at J, with 12 bases between. The CDR3 is 14 amino acids. Germline lookup yields CDR1 MDHEN and CDR2 SYDVKM. This CDR3 is CASSLWQGTGKLFF. The CDR3 nucleotides are TGTGCCAGCAGTTTATGGCAGGGGACGGGAAAACTGTTTTTT.

V usage is TRBV19 and J usage is TRBJ1-5; D remains ambiguous. This CDR3 region has 14 residues. Germline assignment: CDR1 LNHDA and CDR2 SQIVND (reference sequence). V was shortened by 6 bases and J by 0 bases, with 9 bases between the two germline ends. CDR3 region: CASSLSLSNQPQHF. The DNA for the CDR3 is TGTGCCAGTAGCCTCAGTCTTAGCAATCAGCCCCAGCATTTT.

In DNA form, the CDR3 reads TGTGCCAGCAGTTTGGGGAGTCAGCCCCAGCATTTT. This gives the protein CASSLGSQPQHF. The gene calls are TRBV2 and TRBJ1-5; the D is unclear. Trimming removed 5 bases at V and 6 bases at J, with 8 bases between. This CDR3 region has 12 residues. The V gene's germline CDR1 is SNHLY and CDR2 FYNNEI.

The chain links TRBV5-5 to TRBJ1-5; a possible D gene is TRBD1 (5 bases). Trimming stripped 4 bases from V and 7 bases from J, with 21 bases between. The CDR3 extends over 16 amino acids. Germline V gives CDR1 SGHKS, CDR2 YYEKEE (reference sequence). DNA of the CDR3: TGTGCCAGCAGCCTCTTTGGACACCAATTTGAACAGCCCCAGCATTTT. Residues: CASSLFGHQFEQPQHF.

CDR3 in DNA: TGTGCCAGCACAGGGGTGAGGAGTGAAGCTTTCTTT. Translated: CASTGVRSEAFF. V and J are TRBV19 and TRBJ1-1; 7 nucleotides agree with TRBD1. CDR1 is LNHDA, CDR2 SQIVND, per germline (reference sequence). The V and J ends lost 9 bases and 7 bases, in that order; junction bases with no gene match: 8. This CDR3 is built from 12 residues. Full variable domain (remainder filled in from reference TRBV19 and TRBJ1-1): DGGITQSPKYLFRKEGQNVTLSCEQNLNHDAMYWYRQDPGQGLRLIYYSQIVNDFQKGDIAEGYSVSREKKESFPLTVTSAQKNPTAFYLCASTGVRSEAFFGQGTRLTVV.

The J gene is TRBJ2-6, the V gene TRBV28; TRBD1 agrees at 9 bases. This CDR3 spans 19 amino acids. Germline loops: CDR1 MDHEN, CDR2 SYDVKM. The J segment lost 0 bases and the V segment lost 4 bases, leaving 10 bases of the junction unmatched. CDR3 sequence reads: CASSSDRGQGVSGANVLTF. The DNA of the CDR3 is TGTGCCAGCAGTTCGGACAGGGGACAAGGTGTCTCTGGGGCCAACGTCCTGACTTTC.

The V gene is TRBV5-1, the J gene TRBJ2-3; D is undetermined. Germline V gene lookup returns CDR1 SGHRS and CDR2 YFSETQ. The CDR3 totals 15 residues. Trimming stripped 0 bases from V and 4 bases from J, with 12 bases between. The CDR3 is CASSLAGIKSDTQYF. The CDR3 coding sequence is TGCGCCAGCAGCTTGGCAGGTATAAAGTCAGATACGCAGTATTTT.